Presented here are 22 T cell receptor beta chains from one specimen sequenced in a study of OX40 agonist ivuxolimab in advanced cancers. Libraries were prepared by immunoSEQ multiplex PCR; TCRdb keeps only in-frame clonotypes and omits some of them. The table shows some 64,000 clones, with approximately 91% occurring only once. Sample: CD4+ or CD8+ T cells sorted from blood, taken in a trial of the OX40 agonist ivuxolimab. The receptors were gathered from an adult with an advanced solid tumor such as melanoma, head and neck, liver or kidney cancer.

As to this clone: In the same sample, other DNA sequences code for this CDR3. The V call is TRBV20-1, the J call TRBJ2-7; D possibly corresponds to TRBD1 (5 bases). This CDR3 has 11 amino acids. The germline V and J ends were trimmed by 2 bases and 3 bases, with 5 bases remaining between them. The V gene's germline CDR1 is DFQATT and CDR2 SNEGSKA (reference sequence). The CDR3 DNA reads as TGCAGTGCTAGACAGGGCTACGAGCAGTACTTC. Protein sequence: CSARQGYEQYF.

The chain joins TRBV2 to TRBJ2-7, with D possibly TRBD1 on 6 matching bases. V was clipped by 6 bases and J by 2 bases, with 11 bases between them. The CDR3 has 13 amino acids. The germline gives CDR1 SNHLY, CDR2 FYNNEI. The CDR3 region is CASRDSETYEQYF. The CDR3 DNA reads as TGTGCCAGCAGGGACAGCGAGACCTACGAGCAGTACTTC.

This clone is a singleton in its sample. The chain has TRBV6-1 and TRBJ1-3; D gene unclear. This CDR3 comprises 13 residues. Trimming left V 5 bases short and J 8 bases short, with 13 bases between. The germline V gene encodes CDR1 MNHNS and CDR2 SASEGT. The CDR3 loop is CASSRHLTDTIYF. DNA of the CDR3: TGTGCCAGCAGTCGACACCTGACGGACACCATATATTTT.

The rearrangement joins TRBV2 to TRBJ2-3; 8 nucleotides agree with TRBD2. The junction had 2 bases not matched to a gene; V was cut back by 7 bases and J by 8 bases. This CDR3 comprises 11 residues. CDR1 and CDR2 (germline): SNHLY, FYNNEI. The CDR3, as DNA: TGTGCCAGCACCCTAGCGGGTACGCAGTATTTT. Amino acid sequence: CASTLAGTQYF.

V gene TRBV6-6 combines with J gene TRBJ2-3; no clear D. The CDR3 length is 14 residues. Germline CDR1 reads MNHNY; CDR2 reads SVGAGI (reference sequence). The germline V and J ends were trimmed by 5 bases and 2 bases, with 11 bases remaining between them. This CDR3 reads CASSPDWNTDTQYF. The DNA for the CDR3 is TGTGCCAGCAGTCCAGACTGGAACACAGATACGCAGTATTTT.

This rearrangement joins TRBV10-2 to TRBJ2-7, with unresolved D. This CDR3 region has 12 residues. Germline CDR1 WSHSY, CDR2 SAAADI. Trimming shortened V by 3 bases and J by 5 bases, and 8 bases separated the two germline ends. In DNA, the CDR3 is TGCGCCAGCAGTGAAATATTCCACGAGCAGTACTTC. It translates to CASSEIFHEQYF.

The chain has TRBV2 and TRBJ2-7; D ambiguous. V was clipped by 0 bases and J by 9 bases, with 9 bases between them. Germline CDR1 SNHLY, CDR2 FYNNEI. The CDR3 consists of 12 residues. CDR3 sequence (DNA): TGTGCCAGCAGTGAAGCTGGCCTAGGGCAGTACTTC. This gives the protein CASSEAGLGQYF.

The chain links TRBV2 to TRBJ2-3; TRBD2 agrees at 9 bases. The CDR3 loop spans 16 amino acids. The germline CDR1 and CDR2 sequences are SNHLY and FYNNEI. V shed 4 bases, J shed 2 bases, and the junction held 7 bases outside the gene matches. The chain's CDR3 is CASSGGSGGITDTQYF. Here the CDR3 DNA reads TGTGCCAGCAGTGGTGGCAGCGGGGGGATCACAGATACGCAGTATTTT.

V and J are TRBV27 and TRBJ1-1, with D possibly TRBD1 on 6 matching bases. V shed 3 bases and J shed 4 bases, with 9 bases lying between them. This CDR3 region has 13 residues. Germline V gene lookup returns CDR1 MNHEY and CDR2 SMNVEV (reference sequence). For the CDR3, the DNA is TGTGCCAGCAGTTTTGGACAGCTCACTGAAGCTTTCTTT. It specifies CASSFGQLTEAFF.

This chain links TRBV14 with TRBJ1-1; 7 nucleotides line up with TRBD1. V shed 4 bases and J 1 base; nucleotides not matched to a gene: 3. Germline V CDR1 and CDR2: SGHDN, FVKESK. This CDR3 region has 14 residues. The DNA of the CDR3 is TGTGCCAGCAGCCCGTACAGGGGGAACACTGAAGCTTTCTTT. It yields the protein CASSPYRGNTEAFF. The whole variable domain, filled in from reference TRBV14 and TRBJ1-1, reads EAGVTQFPSHSVIEKGQTVTLRCDPISGHDNLYWYRRVMGKEIKFLLHFVKESKQDESGMPNNRFLAERTGGTYSTLKVQPAELEDSGVYFCASSPYRGNTEAFFGQGTRLTVV.

The genes are TRBV2 and TRBJ2-1; D remains unclear. Looked up from germline, CDR1 is SNHLY and CDR2 is FYNNEI. V lost 3 bases and J 2 bases, leaving 5 bases between the germline ends. The CDR3 extends over 13 amino acids. This CDR3 reads CASSDSAYNEQFF. The DNA of the CDR3 is TGTGCCAGCAGTGATTCGGCCTACAATGAGCAGTTCTTC.

The rearrangement uses TRBV18 and TRBJ2-1; D might be TRBD2 (5 bases). This CDR3 has 13 residues. V lost 6 bases to trimming and J lost 4 bases, with 10 bases between them. Germline CDR1 is KGHSH and CDR2 is LQKENI. The CDR3 sequence is CASSLGDYNEQFF. CDR3 DNA: TGTGCCAGCTCCCTCGGGGATTACAATGAGCAGTTCTTC.

The J gene is TRBJ1-5, the V gene TRBV10-2, with D hard to call. The V end was cut by 0 bases, the J end by 3 bases, with 9 bases between. The CDR3 length is 15 residues. Germline V gene sequence: CDR1 WSHSY, CDR2 SAAADI. The CDR3 loop is CASSESLEHNQPQHF. CDR3 DNA: TGCGCCAGCAGTGAGTCTTTAGAACACAATCAGCCCCAGCATTTT.

The chain combines TRBV7-9 with TRBJ1-1, with a tentative D call TRBD1 (6 bases). CDR3 size: 16 residues. Trimming stripped 4 bases from V and 0 bases from J, with 15 bases between. Looked up from germline, CDR1 is SEHNR and CDR2 is FQNEAQ (reference sequence). In nucleotides, the CDR3 is TGTGCCAGCAGCTCCGGGGGGCTCTATATGAACACTGAAGCTTTCTTT. Translating it yields CASSSGGLYMNTEAFF.

This chain connects TRBV10-2 to TRBJ2-3; 8 bases align to TRBD2. The CDR3 has 13 amino acids. Trimming took 4 bases from V and 4 from J; bases not matched to a gene: 1. From germline, CDR1 is WSHSY and CDR2 SAAADI. The CDR3 protein is CASSVGGADTQYF. DNA of the CDR3: TGCGCCAGCAGTGTCGGGGGGGCAGATACGCAGTATTTT.

This chain connects TRBV11-2 to TRBJ2-1, with TRBD2 matching 7 bases. The junction had 2 bases not matched to a gene; V was cut back by 5 bases and J by 4 bases. In germline, CDR1 is SGHAT, CDR2 FQNNGV. There are 13 residues in the CDR3. The CDR3 region has the DNA TGTGCCAGCAGCCCCGGGGGGTACAATGAGCAGTTCTTC. Encoded protein: CASSPGGYNEQFF. Filled out from reference TRBV11-2 and TRBJ2-1, the complete variable domain reads EAGVAQSPRYKIIEKRQSVAFWCNPISGHATLYWYQQILGQGPKLLIQFQNNGVVDDSQLPKDRFSAERLKGVDSTLKIQPAKLEDSAVYLCASSPGGYNEQFFGPGTRLTVL.

CDR3 sequence reads: CASSPGYTF. The CDR3, as DNA: TGTGCCAGCTCCCCCGGCTACACCTTC. The rearrangement links TRBV6-5 to TRBJ1-2; D remains ambiguous. Germline V gene sequence: CDR1 MNHEY, CDR2 SVGAGI. The CDR3 sequence is 9 residues long. V lost 8 bases and J lost 8, with 6 bases in between.

This chain links TRBV11-2 with TRBJ2-7; 10 nucleotides align to TRBD2. Germline CDR1 SGHAT, CDR2 FQNNGV. Trimming at V came to 2 bases and at J to 4 bases, leaving 5 bases not matched to a gene. The CDR3 has 15 amino acids. CDR3 nucleotides: TGTGCCAGCAGCTTATCAGCGGGGGGGATATACGAGCAGTACTTC. Its protein is CASSLSAGGIYEQYF.

In its sample, this clone was seen once. The chain employs TRBV5-4 and TRBJ2-4; D perhaps matches TRBD1 (5 bases). Trimming removed 0 bases from V and 8 bases from J, with 12 bases in between. The CDR3 totals 14 residues. Germline V lookup: CDR1 SGHNT, CDR2 YYREEE (reference sequence). The CDR3 sequence: CASSLGQGGDIQYF. In nucleotides, the CDR3 is TGTGCCAGCAGCTTGGGGCAGGGTGGCGACATTCAGTACTTC. The full variable domain, completed using reference TRBV5-4 and TRBJ2-4, is ETGVTQSPTHLIKTRGQQVTLRCSSQSGHNTVSWYQQALGQGPQFIFQYYREEENGRGNFPPRFSGLQFPNYSSELNVNALELDDSALYLCASSLGQGGDIQYFGAGTRLSVL.

This chain links TRBV7-9 with TRBJ2-5; 8 bases align to TRBD2. Matching the DNA end better, TRBJ2-7 makes the J call doubtful. CDR3 length: 16 residues. Germline V gene lookup returns CDR1 SEHNR and CDR2 FQNEAQ (reference sequence). CDR3: CASSLDGTRNSYEQYF. CDR3 nucleotides: TGTGCCAGCAGCCTAGACGGGACTAGAAACTCCTACGAGCAGTACTTC.

The gene calls are TRBV6-5 and TRBJ2-7; no definite D call. CDR3 length: 14 amino acids. V lost 0 bases and J lost 5, with 11 bases in between. In germline, CDR1 is MNHEY, CDR2 SVGAGI. CDR3 bases: TGTGCCAGCAGTTACTCGATGGGTCGCGACGAGCAGTACTTC. Translation gives CASSYSMGRDEQYF.

The CDR3, as DNA: TGCGCCAGCAGCCAAGATTTGTTGGCGGATTACAATGAGCAGTTCTTC. Protein product: CASSQDLLADYNEQFF. The V gene is TRBV4-1, the J gene TRBJ2-1, with D hard to call. The germline V gene has CDR1 MGHRA and CDR2 YSYEKL. V dropped 0 bases and J dropped 4 bases, with 13 bases sitting between them. The CDR3 is 16 amino acids.